These T cell receptor beta chains were read from a single sample in a study of PD-1 blockade in classical Hodgkin lymphoma. Clones were sequenced by immunoSEQ multiplex PCR, and TCRdb holds only the in-frame ones, with some missing. Seen here are about 24,000 clones, roughly two thirds observed once, and the top ten hold about 3.6%. The specimen comprised peripheral blood mononuclear cells (PBMCs), sampled at baseline. These receptors all stem from a human donor with classical Hodgkin lymphoma. CDR3s include the opening cysteine and the closing phenylalanine or tryptophan. A D gene is named only where the DNA matches it firmly. Clone size is shown for a subset of rows, as once, few, many or a class of expanded clone.

NA NA TRBJ1-1 TRBV7-2 17 CASSSFGRGGSYTEAFF TGTGCCAGCAGCTCCTTTGGGAGGGGTGGTAGTTATACTGAAGCTTTCTTT
NA NA TRBJ2-1 TRBV4-3 16 CASSQDSESSYNEQFF TGCGCCAGCAGCCAAGATTCGGAGAGCTCCTACAATGAGCAGTTCTTC
NA NA TRBJ2-1 TRBV4-2 14 CASSQIGTLDEQFF TGTGCCAGCAGCCAGATCGGGACTCTGGATGAGCAGTTCTTC
NA NA TRBJ1-1 TRBV28 15 CASSSVGEGNTEAFF TGTGCCAGCAGTTCCGTCGGGGAAGGGAACACTGAAGCTTTCTTT
NA NA TRBJ2-3 TRBV6-6 15 CASSYGGSRTDTQYF TGTGCCAGCAGTTACGGAGGGAGTCGCACAGATACGCAGTATTTT
NA NA TRBJ1-1 TRBV10-3 12 CAIKGWDLEAFF TGTGCCATCAAAGGTTGGGATTTAGAAGCTTTCTTT
TRBD1 NA TRBJ2-5 TRBV7-6 16 CASSLALGTGVETQYF TGTGCCAGCAGCTTAGCGTTGGGGACAGGGGTGGAGACCCAGTACTTC
TRBD1 once TRBJ1-6 TRBV27 16 CASRDSWYSYNSPLHF TGTGCCAGCCGGGACAGTTGGTACTCCTATAATTCACCCCTCCACTTT
NA once TRBJ2-6 TRBV7-9 15 CASSSTASGANVLTF TGTGCCAGCAGCTCGACAGCCTCTGGGGCCAACGTCCTGACTTTC
TRBD1 NA TRBJ2-3 TRBV27 15 CASSSLDRGTDTQYF TGTGCCAGCAGTTCCCTGGACAGGGGCACAGATACGCAGTATTTT
NA NA TRBJ2-6 TRBV4-3 20 CASSQDARQLFFSGANVLTF TGCGCCAGCAGCCAAGATGCAAGACAGCTATTTTTCTCTGGGGCCAACGTCCTGACTTTC
NA NA TRBJ2-7 TRBV29-1 11 CSVAQPYEQYF TGCAGCGTTGCCCAGCCCTACGAGCAGTACTTC
TRBD1 NA TRBJ1-3 TRBV7-6 18 CASSLESGTGFSGNTIYF TGTGCCAGCAGCTTAGAATCCGGGACAGGATTCTCTGGAAACACCATATATTTT
TRBD2 NA TRBJ2-3 TRBV7-9 16 CASSLWVAGETDTQYF TGTGCCAGCAGCTTATGGGTAGCGGGGGAGACAGATACGCAGTATTTT